The 26 T cell receptor beta chains below were found in one sample sequenced in a study of vaccination and CD4 T cells after COVID-19. Which antigens these TCRs recognize remains unknown. Treatment defined: approximately nine-day PBMC culture with coronavirus spike peptide pools or control peptides (ViraFEST assay). The Oncomine TCR Beta short-read assay sequenced DNA from cultured CD4+ T cells. MiXCR was run by TCRdb on the PCR reads, yielding one entry per CDR3 protein. The top ten clones hold around a fifth of a sample with about 14,000 distinct CDR3 sequences, over 25% of them seen once. Sample: CD4+ T cells from blood, cultured in vitro, taken before SARS-CoV-2 vaccination. The receptors here all came from a human donor who received a COVID-19 vaccine.

This clonotype showed up just a few times. This chain connects TRBV5-4 to TRBJ2-3; 7 bases agree with TRBD2. V was clipped by 6 bases and J by 3 bases; unmatched bases: 13. CDR1 is SGHNT and CDR2 is YYREEE in the germline V gene (reference sequence). This CDR3 comprises 16 residues. CDR3 in DNA: TGTGCCAGCAACCCACTGCGGACTAGAGCTACAGATACGCAGTATTTT. Its protein product is CASNPLRTRATDTQYF. The complete variable domain, with remaining parts taken from reference TRBV5-4 and TRBJ2-3, reads ETGVTQSPTHLIKTRGQQVTLRCSSQSGHNTVSWYQQALGQGPQFIFQYYREEENGRGNFPPRFSGLQFPNYSSELNVNALELDDSALYLCASNPLRTRATDTQYFGPGTRLTVL.

The chain has TRBV12-3 or TRBV12-4 and TRBJ1-2; possibly TRBD1 for D (5 bases). CDR3 size: 13 residues. With 2 bases removed from V and 3 bases from J, the gap between germline ends came to 7 bases. The CDR3 loop is CASSLRGDYGYTF. In nucleotides, the CDR3 is TGTGCCAGCAGTTTAAGGGGCGACTATGGCTACACCTTC.

In this sample, this clonotype turned up a few times. This chain uses TRBV21-1 with TRBJ1-5; whether TRBD1, the table's D call, matches the DNA was not checked. TRBV21-1 is a pseudogene. The CDR3 has 15 amino acids. CDR3 protein: CASSKASRDNQPQHF. CDR3 bases: TGTGCCAGCAGCAAAGCGTCCAGGGACAATCAGCCCCAGCATTTT.

A few counts support this clonotype. This chain's CDR3 is CAISPEKTVEQHF. CDR3 in DNA: TGTGCCATCAGCCCCGAAAAGACAGTTGAACAGCATTTT. The chain is built from TRBV10-3 and TRBJ1-5; D might be TRBD1 (5 bases). Germline V gives CDR1 ENHRY, CDR2 SYGVKD. This CDR3 region has 13 residues. Between the trimmed V and J ends, which lost 6 bases and 13 bases, there was a span of 19 bases.

This clonotype was detected only a few times. J is TRBJ2-6 and V is TRBV2; D uncertain. With 4 bases removed from V and 4 bases from J, the gap between germline ends came to 2 bases. Germline V gene data show CDR1 as SNHLY and CDR2 as FYNNEI. The CDR3 has 12 amino acids. The CDR3 protein is CASSGGANVLTF. The CDR3 bases are TGTGCCAGCAGTGGAGGGGCCAACGTCCTGACTTTC.

This clonotype has a handful of counts. Here the CDR3 DNA reads TGCAGTGCTCCGGGACAGGGTAATTCCTACGAGCAGTACTTC. Its protein product is CSAPGQGNSYEQYF. V gene TRBV20-1 combines with J gene TRBJ2-7; 9 nucleotides match TRBD1. The V segment lost 5 bases and the J segment 1 base; nucleotides outside the gene matches: 6. The CDR3 has 14 residues. Germline-derived CDR1 and CDR2 are DFQATT and SNEGSKA (reference sequence).

This clonotype came up a few times. This chain joins TRBV27 and TRBJ2-6; 7 bases agree with TRBD1. In germline, CDR1 is MNHEY, CDR2 SMNVEV (reference sequence). Trimming cost V 3 bases and J 4 bases; bases outside gene matches: 15. The CDR3 extends over 19 amino acids. The DNA for the CDR3 is TGTGCCAGCAGTTTTAGAAGGGACAGTGTAGTTGCGGGGGCCAACGTCCTGACTTTC. As protein: CASSFRRDSVVAGANVLTF.

This clonotype was recorded a few times. The V call is TRBV25-1, the J call TRBJ2-5; D is perhaps TRBD1 (7 bases). Germline values: CDR1 MGHDK, CDR2 SYGVNS. The CDR3 runs to 14 residues. Trimming removed 6 bases at V and 5 bases at J, with 16 bases between. CDR3 sequence reads: CASSPNSGGETQYF. The CDR3 coding sequence is TGTGCCAGCAGCCCCAACTCAGGGGGGGAGACCCAGTACTTC. Together with reference TRBV25-1 and TRBJ2-5, the CDR3 gives the full variable domain: EADIYQTPRYLVIGTGKKITLECSQTMGHDKMYWYQQDPGMELHLIHYSYGVNSTEKGDLSSESTVSRIRTEHFPLTLESARPSHTSQYLCASSPNSGGETQYFGPGTRLLVL.

The rearrangement uses TRBV25-1 and TRBJ1-2, with D possibly matching TRBD1 (6 bases). Germline loops: CDR1 MGHDK, CDR2 SYGVNS. The CDR3 has 16 amino acids. Trimming pared 2 bases from V and 6 bases from J, leaving 19 bases between. In DNA form, the CDR3 reads TGTGCCAGCAGTGAAGGGGATAGGCGGGAGGGGGATGGCTACACCTTC. Protein: CASSEGDRREGDGYTF.

The chain joins TRBV20-1 to TRBJ2-3; unclear D gene. V lost 7 bases to trimming and J lost 1 base, with 9 bases between them. CDR1 and CDR2 (germline): DFQATT, SNEGSKA (reference sequence). The CDR3 covers 12 residues. CDR3 sequence reads: CSVNRRTDTQYF. CDR3 nucleotide sequence: TGCAGTGTTAACCGCCGCACAGATACGCAGTATTTT.

This clonotype has more than one count but fewer than ten. The germline gene is not matched at one end of the junction; a read error may be the cause. The chain links TRBV5-3 to TRBJ2-2; the match to TRBD2 covers 7 bases. TRBV5-3 belongs to the ORF category, with a function that is uncertain. The CDR3 is 16 residues long. The CDR3 spells CASSLARGTNTGELFF. The CDR3 DNA is TGTGCCAGCAGCTTGGCGCGGGGGACGAACACCGGGGAGCTGTTTTTT.

In its sample, this clonotype was seen a few times. The chain has TRBV6-1 and TRBJ1-2; a weak D match, TRBD1 (5 bases). This CDR3 has 14 amino acids. V gave up 7 bases and J gave up 3 bases, with 15 bases separating them. Germline CDR1 and CDR2: MNHNS and SASEGT. Here the CDR3 reads CASTLLGGDYGYTF. The CDR3 region has the DNA TGTGCCAGCACCCTCCTCGGGGGGGACTATGGCTACACCTTC.

This CDR3 reads CASSPSGEAGGLGGELFF. CDR3 coding DNA: TGTGCCAGCAGCCCATCGGGTGAAGCGGGGGGGCTCGGCGGGGAGCTGTTTTTT. The chain couples TRBV4-2 to TRBJ2-2; 10 nucleotides align to TRBD2. Losses at the gene ends were 4 bases for V and 7 bases for J; bases not matched to a gene: 15. This CDR3 is built from 18 residues. Germline values: CDR1 LGHNA, CDR2 YNFKEQ.

This clonotype was counted between two and nine times. This chain connects TRBV12-3 or TRBV12-4 to TRBJ1-2, with a tentative D call TRBD1 (6 bases). This CDR3 is 16 amino acids long. V was pared by 1 base and J by 2 bases, with 14 bases between. CDR3 sequence reads: CASSLGGGRVNYGYTF. The CDR3 DNA sequence: TGTGCCAGCAGTTTAGGTGGGGGGCGAGTGAACTATGGCTACACCTTC.

This clonotype was counted only a few times. The CDR3 nucleotides are TGTGCCAGCAGCCTTAAATGGACAGATCCAACCGGGGAGCTGTTTTTT. Residues: CASSLKWTDPTGELFF. The rearrangement uses TRBV7-8 and TRBJ2-2; possible D gene TRBD1, 6 bases. The germline V and J ends were trimmed by 5 bases and 5 bases, with 18 bases remaining between them. This CDR3 has 16 amino acids. Germline V CDR1 and CDR2: SGHVS, FQNEAQ.

The V and J genes are TRBV5-4 and TRBJ2-7; D is perhaps TRBD2 (5 bases). The CDR3 consists of 13 residues. Trimming cost V 4 bases and J 7 bases, with 15 bases left between them. CDR1 is SGHNT and CDR2 is YYREEE in the germline V gene (reference sequence). The CDR3 loop reads CASSRTGVGEQYF. The CDR3 DNA sequence: TGTGCCAGCAGCCGGACTGGGGTGGGGGAGCAGTACTTC.

This clonotype was seen a handful of times. The V gene is TRBV19, the J gene TRBJ2-3; D not certain. CDR1 LNHDA and CDR2 SQIVND come from the germline V gene (reference sequence). The CDR3 length is 14 residues. V dropped 4 bases and J dropped 3 bases, with 11 bases sitting between them. CDR3 region: CASSKMDGTDTQYF. The CDR3 nucleotides read TGTGCCAGTAGTAAAATGGATGGGACAGATACGCAGTATTTT.

The V and J genes are TRBV6-4 and TRBJ2-2; D assignment may be TRBD1 or TRBD2 (5 bases each). Germline loops: CDR1 MRHNA, CDR2 SNTAGT. The CDR3 sequence is 14 residues long. Trimming took 7 bases from V and 3 from J, leaving 12 bases between them. The CDR3 is CASTRDPYTGELFF. CDR3 nucleotides: TGTGCCAGCACCCGGGACCCTTACACCGGGGAGCTGTTTTTT.

There are a few counts of this clonotype. This chain links TRBV10-3 with TRBJ1-1, with 7 bases lining up with TRBD1. CDR1 is ENHRY and CDR2 is SYGVKD in the germline V gene. This CDR3 region has 15 residues. Losses at the gene ends were 6 bases for V and 0 bases for J; bases not matched to a gene: 7. The CDR3 sequence: CAIRIDRALNTEAFF. As DNA, the CDR3 is TGTGCCATCAGAATCGACAGGGCTTTGAACACTGAAGCTTTCTTT.

This clonotype has more than one count but fewer than ten. The rearrangement uses TRBV20-1 and TRBJ2-3; 14 nucleotides line up with TRBD2. V lost 6 bases, J lost 5 bases, and 7 bases stayed unmatched. Germline loops: CDR1 DFQATT, CDR2 SNEGSKA (reference sequence). This CDR3 comprises 15 residues. CDR3: CSAPTSGGARDTQYF. The CDR3 DNA sequence: TGCAGTGCCCCGACTAGCGGGGGGGCCAGAGATACGCAGTATTTT.

The J gene is TRBJ2-3, the V gene TRBV6-2 or TRBV6-3; 10 bases match TRBD2. Germline V gene lookup returns CDR1 MNHEY and CDR2 SVGEGT. The V gene end was trimmed by 6 bases and the J gene end by 1 base; junction bases not matched to a gene: 4. This CDR3 has 15 amino acids. The CDR3 sequence is CASRPSGGGTDTQYF. The CDR3 coding sequence is TGTGCCAGCAGACCTAGCGGGGGAGGCACAGATACGCAGTATTTT.

This chain uses TRBV19 with TRBJ1-2; no clear D. Germline V gene sequence: CDR1 LNHDA, CDR2 SQIVND (reference sequence). The V end was cut by 0 bases, the J end by 2 bases, with 10 bases between. CDR3 length: 15 amino acids. In nucleotides, the CDR3 is TGTGCCAGTAGTATAGACCCCGAGTACAACTATGGCTACACCTTC. Residues: CASSIDPEYNYGYTF.

This rearrangement joins TRBV20-1 to TRBJ1-1; TRBD1 aligns across 8 bases. The CDR3 is 14 amino acids. Germline-derived CDR1 and CDR2 are DFQATT and SNEGSKA (reference sequence). Trimming at V came to 2 bases and at J to 1 base, leaving 3 bases not matched to a gene. CDR3 residues: CSARKGQGNTEAFF. CDR3 coding DNA: TGCAGTGCTAGAAAAGGACAGGGGAACACTGAAGCTTTCTTT.

This clonotype was recorded a few times. CDR3 in amino acids: CAWSVGQSSYNEQFF. The CDR3 coding sequence is TGTGCCTGGAGTGTAGGACAGAGCTCCTACAATGAGCAGTTCTTC. J is TRBJ2-1 and V is TRBV30, with a possible D match to TRBD1 (6 bases). Germline V gene lookup returns CDR1 GTSNPN and CDR2 SVGIG (reference sequence). CDR3 length equals 15 residues. The V end was cut by 0 bases, the J end by 0 bases, with 9 bases between.

This chain connects TRBV21-1 to TRBJ2-2; the table's D call TRBD2 went unverified against the DNA. TRBV21-1 is an annotated pseudogene. The CDR3 consists of 19 residues. The CDR3 DNA follows: TGTGCCAGCAGCAAATCGGGCAGGGGGACTAGGCGGGTCGCCGGGGAGCTGTTTTTT. It encodes CASSKSGRGTRRVAGELFF.

The J gene is TRBJ1-6, the V gene TRBV6-5; D unclear. V was pared by 0 bases and J by 7 bases, with 1 base between. The CDR3 sequence is 12 residues long. Germline V CDR1 and CDR2: MNHEY, SVGAGI. CDR3 DNA sequence: TGTGCCAGCAGTTACTCGAATTCACCCCTCCACTTT. This codes for CASSYSNSPLHF.